This passage covers 20 T cell receptor beta chains from one sample sequenced in a study of blood T cell repertoires in COVID-19. Method: immunoSEQ multiplex PCR; TCRdb's copy keeps in-frame clones and lacks some. The sample holds about 180,000 clones, roughly 86% seen once. The sample was peripheral blood. These TCRs come from a young woman with active or convalescent COVID-19.

This clone was counted once. This chain links TRBV12-5 with TRBJ1-5, with a tentative D call TRBD1 (5 bases). V was shortened by 3 bases and J by 0 bases, with 12 bases between the two germline ends. In germline, CDR1 is LGHNT, CDR2 FRNRAP. The CDR3 spans 16 residues. CDR3 residues: CASGLGQLYSNQPQHF. In DNA, the CDR3 is TGTGCTAGTGGTTTAGGACAACTTTATAGCAATCAGCCCCAGCATTTT.

V usage is TRBV19 and J usage is TRBJ1-1, with 8 positions matching TRBD1. This CDR3 spans 13 amino acids. The trim removed 10 bases at V and 4 bases at J, leaving 8 bases unmatched. CDR1 LNHDA and CDR2 SQIVND come from the germline V gene (reference sequence). CDR3 in DNA: TGTGCCACCGCACAGGGGGGATTCACTGAAGCTTTCTTT. Translated, it gives CATAQGGFTEAFF.

This chain uses TRBV4-1 with TRBJ2-7; weak D call: TRBD1 (6 bases). The CDR3 runs 17 residues. Germline V lookup: CDR1 MGHRA, CDR2 YSYEKL. V shed 2 bases and J shed 3 bases, with 20 bases lying between them. The CDR3 bases are TGCGCCAGCAGCCAAAGCCAGGGGTTGTTCCTAAGCTACGAGCAGTACTTC. This sequence encodes CASSQSQGLFLSYEQYF.

The chain uses TRBV13 and TRBJ2-7; D perhaps matches TRBD1 (5 bases). This CDR3 is 16 amino acids long. Per germline, CDR1 PRHDT and CDR2 FYEKMQ (reference sequence). Trimming pared 4 bases from V and 0 bases from J, leaving 16 bases between. The CDR3 DNA is TGTGCCAGCAGCTCCCCTCAGGGCACCAGCTCCTACGAGCAGTACTTC. Encoded protein: CASSSPQGTSSYEQYF.

The V and J genes are TRBV5-1 and TRBJ2-6; 7 nucleotides align to TRBD2. V was clipped by 4 bases and J by 0 bases; unmatched bases: 10. This CDR3 has 18 amino acids. The germline V gene has CDR1 SGHRS and CDR2 YFSETQ. CDR3 bases: TGCGCCAGCAGCGCGGGGGACTTACCCCTCTCTGGGGCCAACGTCCTGACTTTC. Protein sequence: CASSAGDLPLSGANVLTF.

This clone was found once. The V and J genes are TRBV9 and TRBJ2-3, with TRBD1 matching over 7 bases. Trimming cost V 5 bases and J 2 bases; bases outside gene matches: 11. The CDR3 extends over 16 amino acids. Germline assignment: CDR1 SGDLS and CDR2 YYNGEE. DNA for the CDR3: TGTGCCAGCAGGATGGGTCAGACAGGGCTCACAGATACGCAGTATTTT. Protein: CASRMGQTGLTDTQYF. The whole variable domain, remainder taken from reference TRBV9 and TRBJ2-3, is DSGVTQTPKHLITATGQRVTLRCSPRSGDLSVYWYQQSLDQGLQFLIQYYNGEERAKGNILERFSAQQFPDLHSELNLSSLELGDSALYFCASRMGQTGLTDTQYFGPGTRLTVL.

The chain carries TRBV28 and TRBJ1-5; D not certain. V gave up 3 bases and J gave up 3 bases, with 12 bases separating them. In germline, CDR1 is MDHEN, CDR2 SYDVKM. CDR3 length equals 15 residues. The CDR3 DNA is TGTGCCAGCAGTTTCGGGTTTAGTTACAATCAGCCCCAGCATTTT. It translates to CASSFGFSYNQPQHF. The variable domain in full, completed from reference TRBV28 and TRBJ1-5, reads DVKVTQSSRYLVKRTGEKVFLECVQDMDHENMFWYRQDPGLGLRLIYFSYDVKMKEKGDIPEGYSVSREKKERFSLILESASTNQTSMYLCASSFGFSYNQPQHFGDGTRLSIL.

The chain links TRBV6-4 to TRBJ2-3; TRBD2 aligns across 15 bases. The germline V gene encodes CDR1 MRHNA and CDR2 SNTAGT. This CDR3 spans 16 amino acids. The V gene end was trimmed by 3 bases and the J gene end by 6 bases; junction bases not matched to a gene: 4. The CDR3 reads CASSDGLAGGMDTQYF. The CDR3 DNA sequence: TGTGCCAGCAGTGATGGACTAGCGGGGGGGATGGATACGCAGTATTTT.

J is TRBJ2-2 and V is TRBV5-1; 8 nucleotides match TRBD1. This CDR3 has 18 residues. Per germline, CDR1 SGHRS and CDR2 YFSETQ. V trimming: 0 bases; J trimming: 1 base; junction bases outside the gene matches: 8. For the CDR3, the DNA is TGCGCCAGCAGCTTGGGACAGGGGAGTTATATGAACACCGGGGAGCTGTTTTTT. Translation gives CASSLGQGSYMNTGELFF.

The V and J genes are TRBV18 and TRBJ2-4, with TRBD2 matching 9 bases. CDR3 length: 16 residues. Per germline, CDR1 KGHSH and CDR2 LQKENI. V gave up 6 bases and J gave up 0 bases; unmatched junction bases: 6. The CDR3 DNA follows: TGTGCCAGCTCGCCGACTAGCGGCTTAGCCAAAAACATTCAGTACTTC. Translation gives CASSPTSGLAKNIQYF.

This chain joins TRBV6-4 and TRBJ2-1, with 9 positions matching TRBD2. Per germline, CDR1 MRHNA and CDR2 SNTAGT. The V segment lost 2 bases and the J segment 10 bases; nucleotides outside the gene matches: 6. This CDR3 spans 14 amino acids. This CDR3 reads CASSDAGGLHEQFF. In DNA form, the CDR3 reads TGTGCCAGCAGTGACGCGGGAGGGCTGCACGAGCAGTTCTTC.

The V gene is TRBV6-6, the J gene TRBJ2-1; 8 positions agree with TRBD1. V lost 5 bases, J lost 3 bases, and 15 bases stayed unmatched. Germline V lookup: CDR1 MNHNY, CDR2 SVGAGI (reference sequence). The CDR3 loop spans 18 amino acids. CDR3: CASSRQGPNFLGYNEQFF. The CDR3 nucleotides read TGTGCCAGCAGTCGACAGGGGCCGAACTTTCTAGGCTACAATGAGCAGTTCTTC.

The CDR3 here is CASSLTSGGPDTQYF. CDR3 DNA sequence: TGTGCCAGCAGCCTTACTAGCGGGGGACCAGATACGCAGTATTTT. The chain links TRBV4-2 to TRBJ2-3; 11 nucleotides agree with TRBD2. Losses at the gene ends were 4 bases for V and 4 bases for J; bases not matched to a gene: 4. Germline assignment: CDR1 LGHNA and CDR2 YNFKEQ. This CDR3 spans 15 amino acids.

CDR3 DNA: TGTGCCAGCCTCAGGGGTGAGGGCAATGAGCAGTTCTTC. Translated, it gives CASLRGEGNEQFF. This chain connects TRBV6-6 to TRBJ2-1; D is perhaps TRBD1 (6 bases). V was cut by 8 bases and J by 6 bases, with 14 bases left in between. The CDR3 loop spans 13 amino acids. Germline values: CDR1 MNHNY, CDR2 SVGAGI (reference sequence).

This clone was recorded a few times. The J gene is TRBJ1-1, the V gene TRBV6-2 or TRBV6-3, with D hard to call. Germline CDR1 reads MNHEY; CDR2 reads SVGEGT. V was trimmed by 2 bases and J by 5 bases, leaving 6 bases between them. The CDR3 covers 12 residues. CDR3 in amino acids: CASSYPQTEAFF. Here the CDR3 DNA reads TGTGCCAGCAGTTACCCCCAGACTGAAGCTTTCTTT.

The chain uses TRBV19 and TRBJ2-6, with 9 bases that match TRBD1. Germline V CDR1 and CDR2: LNHDA, SQIVND (reference sequence). The junction had 9 bases not matched to a gene; V was cut back by 5 bases and J by 4 bases. The CDR3 covers 17 residues. CDR3 in DNA: TGTGCCAGTAGTTTAGGACAGGGGATATCCGGGGCCAACGTCCTGACTTTC. Translated: CASSLGQGISGANVLTF.

This clone showed up just once. The chain joins TRBV11-2 to TRBJ2-7; D may be TRBD1 (6 bases). Between the trimmed V and J ends, which lost 4 bases and 3 bases, there was a span of 16 bases. CDR3 length: 15 residues. The V gene's germline CDR1 is SGHAT and CDR2 FQNNGV. The CDR3 sequence: CASSSHWTADYEQYF. In DNA, the CDR3 is TGTGCCAGCAGCTCCCACTGGACAGCAGACTACGAGCAGTACTTC.

This rearrangement joins TRBV28 to TRBJ1-1; D is unclear. Per germline, CDR1 MDHEN and CDR2 SYDVKM. V was shortened by 3 bases and J by 0 bases, with 5 bases between the two germline ends. The CDR3 is made up of 13 amino acids. The chain's CDR3 is CASSFQMNTEAFF. Written as DNA, the CDR3 is TGTGCCAGCAGTTTCCAAATGAACACTGAAGCTTTCTTT.

This clone was counted between two and nine times. V gene TRBV6-5 combines with J gene TRBJ1-2, with 8 bases lining up with TRBD1. This CDR3 comprises 13 residues. Germline V CDR1 and CDR2: MNHEY, SVGAGI. Trimming cost V 2 bases and J 7 bases; bases outside gene matches: 3. This CDR3 is CASSYGGQGGYTF. The CDR3 DNA reads TGTGCCAGCAGTTACGGAGGACAGGGTGGCTACACCTTC.

This chain uses TRBV28 with TRBJ1-2; D possibly corresponds to TRBD1 (6 bases). V lost 2 bases and J 7 bases, leaving 14 bases between the germline ends. The CDR3 sequence is 14 residues long. Germline V gene data show CDR1 as MDHEN and CDR2 as SYDVKM. The CDR3 is CASSLLGGQGGYTF. In DNA form, the CDR3 reads TGTGCCAGCAGTTTACTCGGGGGGCAGGGTGGCTACACCTTC.